This T cell receptor beta chain was documented in a study of TIL therapy for anti-PD-1-resistant metastatic lung cancer. For the study at large: Progressing patients received lymphodepletion, expanded TIL infusion and IL-2. Median tumor mutation burden was 1.5 mutations per megabase.

As for time point: pre-treatment sample, taken before nivolumab and TIL therapy. This CDR3 region has 18 residues. V dropped 4 bases and J dropped 5; count of bases not matched to a gene: 11. CDR1 is MGHRA, CDR2 YSYEKL, per germline. This was the immunoSEQ v3 assay. Sequencing depth was approximately 2 million read pairs for survey level, roughly 4.5-6 million for deep. Profiled with immunoSEQ multiplex PCR; TCRdb holds only in-frame clones, not every one. The sample includes about 36,000 clones, roughly 80% seen only once; the top ten take under 7%. The sequence derives from a person aged 25-80 years with non-small cell lung cancer. This specimen was blood, taken at baseline. The gene calls are TRBV4-1 and TRBJ2-5; 15 nucleotides align to TRBD2. CDR3 sequence (DNA): TGCGCCAGCAGCCGCGGGACTAGCGGGGGGAGCAGTATCGAGACCCAGTACTTC. Its protein is CASSRGTSGGSSIETQYF.